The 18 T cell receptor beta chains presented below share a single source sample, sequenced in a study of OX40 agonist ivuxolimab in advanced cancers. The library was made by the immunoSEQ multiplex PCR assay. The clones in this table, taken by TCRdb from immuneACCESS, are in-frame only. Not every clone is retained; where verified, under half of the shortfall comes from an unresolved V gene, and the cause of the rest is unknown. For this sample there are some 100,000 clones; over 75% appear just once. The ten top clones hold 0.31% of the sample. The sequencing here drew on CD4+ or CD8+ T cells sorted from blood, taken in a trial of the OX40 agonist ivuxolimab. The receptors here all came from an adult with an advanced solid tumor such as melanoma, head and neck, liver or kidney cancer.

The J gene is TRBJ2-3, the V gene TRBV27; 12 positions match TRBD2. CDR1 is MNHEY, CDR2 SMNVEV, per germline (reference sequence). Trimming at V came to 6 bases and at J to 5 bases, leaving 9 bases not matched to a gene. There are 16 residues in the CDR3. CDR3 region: CASSSSGRASGDTQYF. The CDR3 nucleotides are TGTGCCAGCAGCTCTAGCGGGAGGGCCTCGGGAGATACGCAGTATTTT.

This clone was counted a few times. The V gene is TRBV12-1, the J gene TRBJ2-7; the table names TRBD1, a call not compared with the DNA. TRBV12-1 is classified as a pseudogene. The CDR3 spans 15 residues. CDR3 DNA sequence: TGTGCCAGCAGCTCGGGACAGGGAAGTTTCCACGAGCAGTACTTC. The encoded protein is CASSSGQGSFHEQYF.

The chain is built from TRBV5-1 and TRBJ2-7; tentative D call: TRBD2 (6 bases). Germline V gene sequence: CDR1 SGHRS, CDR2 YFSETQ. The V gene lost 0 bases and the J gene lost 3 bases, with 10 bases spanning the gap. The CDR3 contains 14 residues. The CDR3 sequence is CASSLAWRGYEQYF. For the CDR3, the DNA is TGCGCCAGCAGCTTGGCCTGGCGGGGCTACGAGCAGTACTTC.

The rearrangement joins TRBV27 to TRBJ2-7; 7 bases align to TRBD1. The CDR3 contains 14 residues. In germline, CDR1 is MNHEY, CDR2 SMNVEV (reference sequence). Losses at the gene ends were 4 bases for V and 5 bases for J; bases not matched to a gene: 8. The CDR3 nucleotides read TGTGCCAGCAGTTCCACAGGGGTAGTGCACGAGCAGTACTTC. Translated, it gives CASSSTGVVHEQYF.

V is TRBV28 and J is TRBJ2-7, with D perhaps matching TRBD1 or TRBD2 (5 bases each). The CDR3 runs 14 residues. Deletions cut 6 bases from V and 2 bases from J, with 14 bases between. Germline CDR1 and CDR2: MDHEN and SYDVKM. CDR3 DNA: TGTGCCAGCAGCTCCCCAGGGAGCACCTACGAGCAGTACTTC. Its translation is CASSSPGSTYEQYF.

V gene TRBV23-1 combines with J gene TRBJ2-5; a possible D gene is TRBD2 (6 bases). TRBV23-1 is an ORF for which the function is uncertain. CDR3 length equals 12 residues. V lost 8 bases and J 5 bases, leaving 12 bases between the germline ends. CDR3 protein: CASSGTWETQYF. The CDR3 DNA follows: TGCGCCAGCTCCGGGACTTGGGAGACCCAGTACTTC.

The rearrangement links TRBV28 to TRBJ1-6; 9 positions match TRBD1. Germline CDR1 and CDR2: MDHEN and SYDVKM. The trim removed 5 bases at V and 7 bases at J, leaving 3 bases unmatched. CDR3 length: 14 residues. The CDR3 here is CASSKGQGNSPLHF. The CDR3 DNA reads TGTGCCAGCAGTAAGGGACAGGGAAATTCACCCCTCCACTTT. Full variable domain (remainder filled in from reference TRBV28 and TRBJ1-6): DVKVTQSSRYLVKRTGEKVFLECVQDMDHENMFWYRQDPGLGLRLIYFSYDVKMKEKGDIPEGYSVSREKKERFSLILESASTNQTSMYLCASSKGQGNSPLHFGNGTRLTVT.

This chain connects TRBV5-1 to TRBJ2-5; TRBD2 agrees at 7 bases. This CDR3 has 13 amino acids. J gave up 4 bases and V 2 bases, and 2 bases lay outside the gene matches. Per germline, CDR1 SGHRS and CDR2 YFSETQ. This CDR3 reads CASSFVAGETQYF. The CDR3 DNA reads TGCGCCAGCAGCTTTGTAGCGGGAGAGACCCAGTACTTC.

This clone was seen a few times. DNA for the CDR3: TGTGCCAGCAGTGAACGGCGGGCCACCGGGGAGCTGTTTTTT. Translation: CASSERRATGELFF. V is TRBV2 and J is TRBJ2-2, with a possible D match to TRBD2 (5 bases). The germline V and J ends were trimmed by 2 bases and 4 bases, with 8 bases remaining between them. Germline assignment: CDR1 SNHLY and CDR2 FYNNEI. This CDR3 is 14 amino acids long.

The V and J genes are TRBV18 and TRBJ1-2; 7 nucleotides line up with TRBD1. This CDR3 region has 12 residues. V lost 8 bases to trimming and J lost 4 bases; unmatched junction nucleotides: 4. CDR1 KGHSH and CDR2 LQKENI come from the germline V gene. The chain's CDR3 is CASRDRAYGYTF. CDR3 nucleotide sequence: TGTGCCAGCCGAGACAGGGCCTATGGCTACACCTTC.

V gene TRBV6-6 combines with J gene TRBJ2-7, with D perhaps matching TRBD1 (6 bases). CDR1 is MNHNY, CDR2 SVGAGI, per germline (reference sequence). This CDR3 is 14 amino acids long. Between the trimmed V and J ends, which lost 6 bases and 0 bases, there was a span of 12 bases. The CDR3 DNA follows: TGTGCCAGCAGCGACAGGTGGTCCTCCTACGAGCAGTACTTC. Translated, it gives CASSDRWSSYEQYF.

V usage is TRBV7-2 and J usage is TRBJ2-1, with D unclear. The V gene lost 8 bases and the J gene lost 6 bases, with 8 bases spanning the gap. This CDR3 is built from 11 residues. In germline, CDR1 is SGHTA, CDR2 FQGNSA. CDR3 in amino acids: CASERFNEQFF. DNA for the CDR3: TGTGCCAGCGAGCGCTTCAATGAGCAGTTCTTC.

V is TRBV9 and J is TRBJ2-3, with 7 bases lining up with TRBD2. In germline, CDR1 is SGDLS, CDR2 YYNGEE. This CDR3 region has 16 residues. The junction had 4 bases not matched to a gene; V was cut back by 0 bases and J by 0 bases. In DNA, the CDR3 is TGTGCCAGCAGCGTAGGTACCGGGAGGAGCACAGATACGCAGTATTTT. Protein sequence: CASSVGTGRSTDTQYF.

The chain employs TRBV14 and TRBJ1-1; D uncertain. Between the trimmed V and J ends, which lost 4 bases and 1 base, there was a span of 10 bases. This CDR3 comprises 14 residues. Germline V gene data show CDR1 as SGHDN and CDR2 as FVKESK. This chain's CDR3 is CASSLVGRNTEAFF. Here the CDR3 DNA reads TGTGCCAGCAGCCTGGTGGGGAGGAACACTGAAGCTTTCTTT.

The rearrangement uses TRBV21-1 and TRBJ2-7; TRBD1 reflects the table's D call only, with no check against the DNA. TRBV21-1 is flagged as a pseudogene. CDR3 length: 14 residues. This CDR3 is CAIRPGTVIYEQYF. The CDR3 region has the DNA TGTGCCATCCGCCCCGGGACAGTGATCTACGAGCAGTACTTC.

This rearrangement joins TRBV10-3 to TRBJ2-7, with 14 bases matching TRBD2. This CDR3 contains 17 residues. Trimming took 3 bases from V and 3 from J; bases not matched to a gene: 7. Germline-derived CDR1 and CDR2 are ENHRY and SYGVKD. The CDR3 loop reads CAISERLAGGPSYEQYF. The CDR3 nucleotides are TGTGCCATCAGTGAAAGACTAGCGGGAGGGCCGAGCTACGAGCAGTACTTC.

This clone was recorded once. The CDR3 region is CAWSSGGLDEQYF. The CDR3 DNA sequence: TGTGCCTGGAGCTCGGGAGGTTTGGACGAGCAGTACTTC. The V gene is TRBV30, the J gene TRBJ2-7, with 7 bases matching TRBD2. Germline loops: CDR1 GTSNPN, CDR2 SVGIG (reference sequence). The CDR3 is made up of 13 amino acids. The J segment lost 5 bases and the V segment lost 3 bases, leaving 7 bases of the junction unmatched.

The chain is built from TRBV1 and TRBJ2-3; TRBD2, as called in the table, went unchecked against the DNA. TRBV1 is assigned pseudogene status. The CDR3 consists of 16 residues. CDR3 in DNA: TGCACCAGCAGCCACGTCAGTTCCTTTTCGAGGGATACGCAGTATTTT. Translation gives CTSSHVSSFSRDTQYF.